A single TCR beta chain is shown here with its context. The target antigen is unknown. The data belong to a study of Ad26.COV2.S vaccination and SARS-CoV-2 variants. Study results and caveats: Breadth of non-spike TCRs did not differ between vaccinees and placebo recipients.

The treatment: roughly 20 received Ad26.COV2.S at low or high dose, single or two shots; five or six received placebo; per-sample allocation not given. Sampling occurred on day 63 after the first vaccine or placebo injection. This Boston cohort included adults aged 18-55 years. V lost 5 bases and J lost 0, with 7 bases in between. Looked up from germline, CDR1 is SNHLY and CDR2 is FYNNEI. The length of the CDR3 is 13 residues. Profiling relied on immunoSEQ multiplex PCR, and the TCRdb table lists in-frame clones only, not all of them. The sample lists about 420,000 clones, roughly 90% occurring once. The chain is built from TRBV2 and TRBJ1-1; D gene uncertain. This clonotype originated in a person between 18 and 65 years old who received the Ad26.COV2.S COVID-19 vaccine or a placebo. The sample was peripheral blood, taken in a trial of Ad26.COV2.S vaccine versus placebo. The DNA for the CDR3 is TGTGCCAGCAGTTCCGGAATGAACACTGAAGCTTTCTTT. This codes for CASSSGMNTEAFF.